These 2 T cell receptor beta chains were sequenced from one sample in a study of siplizumab effects on memory and regulatory T cells. The table came from immunoSEQ multiplex PCR; TCRdb's copy has only in-frame clones and leaves some out. The data show about 56,000 clones, 95% to 98% seen once. Sequencing was done on a sample of naive CD8+ T cells sorted from blood. The receptors come from a human donor in good health.

The V and J genes are TRBV7-9 and TRBJ2-1; perhaps TRBD2 as D (7 bases). Germline lookup yields CDR1 SEHNR and CDR2 FQNEAQ (reference sequence). This CDR3 comprises 13 residues. Between the trimmed V and J ends, which lost 3 bases and 7 bases, there was a span of 10 bases. DNA of the CDR3: TGTGCCAGCAGCTTCGGGGGGCCGAATGAGCAGTTCTTC. Translation: CASSFGGPNEQFF.

This chain links TRBV7-6 with TRBJ1-3; D is unresolved. The CDR3 is 15 amino acids. CDR1 is SGHVS and CDR2 is FNYEAQ in the germline V gene. The germline V and J ends were trimmed by 0 bases and 0 bases, with 6 bases remaining between them. CDR3 protein: CASSLAGSSGNTIYF. In DNA, the CDR3 is TGTGCCAGCAGCTTAGCAGGCAGCTCTGGAAACACCATATATTTT.